What follows are 16 T cell receptor beta chains derived from one specimen sequenced in a study of CD8 T cells in Susac syndrome. After extraction with the RNeasy kit, 0.5 to 1 ug of the RNA was reverse transcribed using random hexamers. A single record per CDR3 protein comes from TCRdb applying MiXCR to the immunoSEQ multiplex PCR reads. The sample carries 200,000 or so distinct CDR3 sequences, roughly 90% recorded once. The material sequenced was CD8+ T cells from PBMCs. These TCRs come from a human donor with multiple sclerosis.

This clonotype has only a few counts. The J gene is TRBJ2-7, the V gene TRBV7-6; no clear D gene. V lost 0 bases and J lost 3, with 6 bases in between. The CDR3 length is 13 residues. The V gene's germline CDR1 is SGHVS and CDR2 FNYEAQ. The CDR3 spells CASSLAGVYEQYF. DNA for the CDR3: TGTGCCAGCAGCTTAGCCGGAGTCTACGAGCAGTACTTC.

The J gene is TRBJ1-1, the V gene TRBV27, with TRBD1 matching over 7 bases. CDR1 and CDR2 from the germline V gene are MNHEY and SMNVEV (reference sequence). The length of the CDR3 is 15 residues. V dropped 0 bases and J dropped 3; count of bases not matched to a gene: 4. The CDR3 protein is CASSLSQGGDTEAFF. The CDR3 DNA sequence: TGTGCCAGCAGTTTATCGCAGGGGGGGGACACTGAAGCTTTCTTT.

This CDR3 is CASSESETQYF. CDR3 DNA sequence: TGTGCCAGCAGCGAGTCGGAGACCCAGTACTTC. The chain combines TRBV6-5 with TRBJ2-5; unclear D gene. The germline gives CDR1 MNHEY, CDR2 SVGAGI. V lost 6 bases, J lost 5 bases, and 7 bases lay in between. This CDR3 region has 11 residues.

J is TRBJ1-2 and V is TRBV14; D call uncertain. The V end lost 4 bases, the J end lost 8 bases, and 11 bases lay between the germline ends. This CDR3 contains 12 residues. Germline V gene lookup returns CDR1 SGHDN and CDR2 FVKESK. CDR3 bases: TGTGCCAGCAGCCCGGGCCCGGGGGGCTACACCTTC. Translation: CASSPGPGGYTF. Variable domain in full (rest from reference TRBV14 and TRBJ1-2): EAGVTQFPSHSVIEKGQTVTLRCDPISGHDNLYWYRRVMGKEIKFLLHFVKESKQDESGMPNNRFLAERTGGTYSTLKVQPAELEDSGVYFCASSPGPGGYTFGSGTRLTVV.

The chain couples TRBV4-1 to TRBJ2-1; 12 nucleotides align to TRBD2. CDR3 length: 19 amino acids. V was pared by 4 bases and J by 1 base, with 11 bases of the junction left unmatched. Per the germline V gene, CDR1 is MGHRA and CDR2 is YSYEKL. CDR3 DNA: TGCGCCAGCAGCCCACTAGCGGGAGGCCGGCTCGTTTCCTACAATGAGCAGTTCTTC. This translates into CASSPLAGGRLVSYNEQFF.

This rearrangement joins TRBV2 to TRBJ1-1, with D unresolved. CDR1 is SNHLY and CDR2 is FYNNEI in the germline V gene. V was trimmed by 8 bases and J by 5 bases, leaving 12 bases between them. The CDR3 sequence is 12 residues long. CDR3 loop: CASPDGGTEAFF. CDR3 sequence (DNA): TGTGCCAGCCCCGATGGCGGGACTGAAGCTTTCTTT.

The chain has TRBV2 and TRBJ2-7; D possibly corresponds to TRBD1 (6 bases). The CDR3 loop spans 14 amino acids. Trimming shortened V by 8 bases and J by 2 bases, and 16 bases separated the two germline ends. The V gene's germline CDR1 is SNHLY and CDR2 FYNNEI. CDR3 protein: CASLVGGATYEQYF. CDR3 nucleotides: TGTGCCAGCTTGGTAGGGGGAGCAACCTACGAGCAGTACTTC.

The rearrangement links TRBV18 to TRBJ2-5; the match to TRBD2 covers 14 bases. Germline V CDR1 and CDR2: KGHSH, LQKENI. J gave up 3 bases and V 5 bases, and 8 bases lay outside the gene matches. The CDR3 runs to 17 residues. In nucleotides, the CDR3 is TGTGCCAGCTCATTGCCGACTAGCGGGAGGGCCGAAGAGACCCAGTACTTC. It is translated as CASSLPTSGRAEETQYF.

This chain joins TRBV12-3 or TRBV12-4 and TRBJ1-1, with D perhaps matching TRBD1 (6 bases). With 3 bases removed from V and 5 bases from J, the gap between germline ends came to 13 bases. The CDR3 extends over 14 amino acids. CDR3 bases: TGTGCCAGCAGTTTCGGTCACACAGGGACTGAAGCTTTCTTT. It codes for CASSFGHTGTEAFF.

This chain connects TRBV7-6 to TRBJ2-5; no reliable D call. Germline assignment: CDR1 SGHVS and CDR2 FNYEAQ. V gave up 1 base and J gave up 5 bases, with 11 bases separating them. The CDR3 has 14 amino acids. The CDR3 region is CASSLVTVLETQYF. CDR3 bases: TGTGCCAGCAGCTTAGTTACAGTTCTTGAGACCCAGTACTTC. Using reference TRBV7-6 and TRBJ2-5 for the parts outside the CDR3, the full variable domain is GAGVSQSPRYKVTKRGQDVALRCDPISGHVSLYWYRQALGQGPEFLTYFNYEAQQDKSGLPNDRFSAERPEGSISTLTIQRTEQRDSAMYRCASSLVTVLETQYFGPGTRLLVL.

The gene calls are TRBV11-1 and TRBJ2-5, with TRBD1 as a possible D gene (6 bases). Trimming pared 5 bases from V and 4 bases from J, leaving 11 bases between. This CDR3 has 13 amino acids. Germline-derived CDR1 and CDR2 are SGHAT and FQDESV (reference sequence). The CDR3 reads CASSQRGRETQYF. The DNA of the CDR3 is TGTGCCAGCAGCCAAAGGGGGAGAGAGACCCAGTACTTC. The full variable domain, rest sourced from reference TRBV11-1 and TRBJ2-5, is EAEVAQSPRYKITEKSQAVAFWCDPISGHATLYWYRQILGQGPELLVQFQDESVVDDSQLPKDRFSAERLKGVDSTLKIQPAELGDSAMYLCASSQRGRETQYFGPGTRLLVL.

The gene calls are TRBV13 and TRBJ2-7; a weak D match, TRBD1 (6 bases). The V end was cut by 0 bases, the J end by 5 bases, with 14 bases between. The CDR3 is 15 amino acids. The germline V gene has CDR1 PRHDT and CDR2 FYEKMQ (reference sequence). The CDR3 region is CASSLGVSGAHEQYF. The CDR3 DNA is TGTGCCAGCAGCTTAGGGGTCTCAGGGGCCCACGAGCAGTACTTC.

The V gene is TRBV7-8, the J gene TRBJ2-5; a possible D gene is TRBD1 (6 bases). Trimming cost V 5 bases and J 5 bases, with 15 bases left between them. Germline V gene sequence: CDR1 SGHVS, CDR2 FQNEAQ. The CDR3 is 14 residues long. The CDR3 bases are TGTGCCAGCAGCATCCCTCAGGGGTGGGAGACCCAGTACTTC. Translating gives CASSIPQGWETQYF.

The rearrangement links TRBV5-4 to TRBJ2-1; TRBD2 aligns across 13 bases. The CDR3 totals 15 residues. V lost 2 bases and J lost 7; bases outside the gene matches: 3. The germline V gene encodes CDR1 SGHNT and CDR2 YYREEE (reference sequence). The CDR3 coding sequence is TGTGCCAGCAGCTTTCTGGGACTAGCGGGGAATGAGCAGTTCTTC. It is translated as CASSFLGLAGNEQFF.

V and J are TRBV11-2 and TRBJ2-5; 8 bases map to TRBD2. The length of the CDR3 is 16 residues. Germline lookup yields CDR1 SGHAT and CDR2 FQNNGV. V trimming: 2 bases; J trimming: 2 bases; junction bases outside the gene matches: 7. The CDR3 loop reads CASSLISTSAQETQYF. The CDR3 DNA reads as TGTGCCAGCAGCTTAATTTCGACTAGCGCGCAAGAGACCCAGTACTTC.

The J gene is TRBJ1-1, the V gene TRBV7-9; D is uncertain. V was cut by 1 base and J by 3 bases, with 12 bases left in between. CDR3 length: 15 amino acids. Germline V gene data show CDR1 as SEHNR and CDR2 as FQNEAQ (reference sequence). CDR3 amino acids: CASSLDGRSYTEAFF. The CDR3 bases are TGTGCCAGCAGCTTAGATGGCAGGAGCTACACTGAAGCTTTCTTT.